A single sample is the source of the 21 T cell receptor beta chains below, sequenced in a study of early T cells in non-severe SARS-CoV-2 infection. Using its own MiXCR run on the 5' RACE reads, TCRdb lists one record per CDR3 protein. The sample comprises about 100,000 distinct CDR3 sequences, less than 15% of which are singletons, and about 2.3% rests with the top ten. Sequenced sample: whole blood. The receptors derive from an adult who was a healthcare worker with PCR-confirmed SARS-CoV-2 infection or an uninfected control (not recorded which).

This clonotype occurred many times. This chain connects TRBV6-1 to TRBJ2-2; 9 bases match TRBD2. Trimming took 10 bases from V and 5 from J; bases not matched to a gene: 8. The CDR3 loop spans 14 amino acids. Germline V gene data show CDR1 as MNHNS and CDR2 as SASEGT. In DNA, the CDR3 is TGTGCCATCCAAGCGGGGGGAAAAACCGGGGAGCTGTTTTTT. Its translation: CAIQAGGKTGELFF.

At least ten counts were recorded for this clonotype. The chain recombines TRBV2 with TRBJ1-4, with D perhaps matching TRBD1 (5 bases). V was shortened by 4 bases and J by 5 bases, with 14 bases between the two germline ends. Germline CDR1 reads SNHLY; CDR2 reads FYNNEI. The CDR3 runs to 15 residues. The CDR3 is CASSGGQGVNEKLFF. The CDR3 coding sequence is TGTGCCAGCAGTGGCGGACAAGGCGTCAATGAAAAACTGTTTTTT. Full variable domain (outside the CDR3, taken from reference TRBV2 and TRBJ1-4): EPEVTQTPSHQVTQMGQEVILRCVPISNHLYFYWYRQILGQKVEFLVSFYNNEISEKSEIFDDQFSVERPDGSNFTLKIRSTKLEDSAMYFCASSGGQGVNEKLFFGSGTQLSVL.

There are many counts of this clonotype. V is TRBV7-2 and J is TRBJ1-5, with D possibly being TRBD1 (6 bases). This CDR3 is built from 15 residues. Trimming took 3 bases from V and 3 from J, leaving 12 bases between them. Germline V gene sequence: CDR1 SGHTA, CDR2 FQGNSA. CDR3 in DNA: TGTGCCAGCAGCTTTTCGGGGGGGCCCAATCAGCCCCAGCATTTT. It codes for CASSFSGGPNQPQHF.

The chain recombines TRBV7-2 with TRBJ1-1; tentative D call: TRBD1 (6 bases). In germline, CDR1 is SGHTA, CDR2 FQGNSA. The length of the CDR3 is 14 residues. The germline V and J ends were trimmed by 6 bases and 4 bases, with 15 bases remaining between them. Here the CDR3 reads CASRHQGSRTEAFF. For the CDR3, the DNA is TGTGCCAGCAGACACCAGGGGTCCCGCACTGAAGCTTTCTTT.

This rearrangement joins TRBV2 to TRBJ2-1, with D uncertain. V lost 5 bases and J lost 4, with 9 bases in between. CDR1 SNHLY and CDR2 FYNNEI come from the germline V gene. CDR3 length equals 13 residues. The CDR3 nucleotides read TGTGCCAGCAGTTTGCGTTCTTACAATGAGCAGTTCTTC. Translation gives CASSLRSYNEQFF.

The chain joins TRBV28 to TRBJ1-1; weak D call: TRBD1 (5 bases). Germline V gene lookup returns CDR1 MDHEN and CDR2 SYDVKM. V lost 1 base and J 0 bases, leaving 15 bases between the germline ends. This CDR3 is 17 amino acids long. The CDR3, as DNA: TGTGCCAGCAGTTTATCCGATTTTAGGGGAATGAACACTGAAGCTTTCTTT. As protein: CASSLSDFRGMNTEAFF.

The genes are TRBV28 and TRBJ2-7, with D possibly called TRBD1 or TRBD2 (5 bases each). CDR1 and CDR2 (germline): MDHEN, SYDVKM. CDR3 length: 14 amino acids. V lost 4 bases to trimming and J lost 5 bases, with 15 bases between them. The CDR3 spells CASSWAEGFHEQYF. In nucleotides, the CDR3 is TGTGCCAGCAGTTGGGCCGAGGGGTTCCACGAGCAGTACTTC. Drawing the rest from reference TRBV28 and TRBJ2-7, the complete variable domain is DVKVTQSSRYLVKRTGEKVFLECVQDMDHENMFWYRQDPGLGLRLIYFSYDVKMKEKGDIPEGYSVSREKKERFSLILESASTNQTSMYLCASSWAEGFHEQYFGPGTRLTVT.

In its sample, this clonotype was seen many times. The chain carries TRBV5-4 and TRBJ2-2; D unresolved. There are 17 residues in the CDR3. The germline V gene has CDR1 SGHNT and CDR2 YYREEE (reference sequence). Trimming took off 2 bases at V and 0 bases at J, with 14 bases between the two ends. This CDR3 is CASSLNDQFANTGELFF. DNA of the CDR3: TGTGCCAGCAGCTTAAACGACCAGTTCGCGAACACCGGGGAGCTGTTTTTT.

This chain joins TRBV2 and TRBJ2-7; D is ambiguous. CDR3 length: 12 residues. Trimming pared 4 bases from V and 3 bases from J, leaving 7 bases between. Germline V CDR1 and CDR2: SNHLY, FYNNEI. The CDR3 bases are TGTGCCAGCAGTGGAAGGGTCTACGAGCAGTACTTC. Its translation is CASSGRVYEQYF.

The J gene is TRBJ2-3, the V gene TRBV29-1; maybe TRBD2 (5 bases). This CDR3 is built from 12 residues. Germline CDR1 is SQVTM and CDR2 is ANQGSEA. Trimming took 3 bases from V and 2 from J, leaving 6 bases between them. The CDR3 region is CSVDDYTDTQYF. The CDR3 nucleotides are TGCAGCGTTGATGACTACACAGATACGCAGTATTTT.

DNA for the CDR3: TGTGCCAGCAGCCAAGGCATTACGTCGGGACTAGCGACGGAGCAGTTCTTC. As protein: CASSQGITSGLATEQFF. The chain couples TRBV14 to TRBJ2-1; TRBD2 aligns across 10 bases. J lost 10 bases, V lost 1 base, and 13 bases had no gene match. The CDR3 consists of 17 residues. Germline V gives CDR1 SGHDN, CDR2 FVKESK. Variable domain in full (rest from reference TRBV14 and TRBJ2-1): EAGVTQFPSHSVIEKGQTVTLRCDPISGHDNLYWYRRVMGKEIKFLLHFVKESKQDESGMPNNRFLAERTGGTYSTLKVQPAELEDSGVYFCASSQGITSGLATEQFFGPGTRLTVL.

This clonotype came up many times. The chain joins TRBV9 to TRBJ2-1; D is ambiguous. The CDR3 consists of 16 residues. Germline V gives CDR1 SGDLS, CDR2 YYNGEE. The V end lost 1 base, the J end lost 0 bases, and 11 bases lay between the germline ends. CDR3 residues: CASSVSALSSYNEQFF. CDR3 in DNA: TGTGCCAGCAGCGTAAGTGCCCTTAGCTCCTACAATGAGCAGTTCTTC.

V and J are TRBV5-1 and TRBJ2-7, with TRBD1 matching over 8 bases. CDR1 is SGHRS and CDR2 is YFSETQ in the germline V gene. The ends lost 0 bases at V and 9 bases at J; junction bases unmatched: 8. This CDR3 has 14 amino acids. In DNA form, the CDR3 reads TGCGCCAGCAGCTTGGGGACAGGGATGGGTTGGCAGTACTTC. It is translated as CASSLGTGMGWQYF.

In this sample, this clonotype turned up many times. The rearrangement links TRBV14 to TRBJ2-7, with no clear D. V lost 3 bases and J lost 4, with 10 bases in between. CDR3 length equals 13 residues. Germline V gene data show CDR1 as SGHDN and CDR2 as FVKESK. The DNA of the CDR3 is TGTGCCAGCAGCCAGTTAGGTTGGTACGAGCAGTACTTC. Amino acid sequence: CASSQLGWYEQYF.

This clonotype was seen ten or more times. This chain uses TRBV20-1 with TRBJ1-5; TRBD1 is a possible D gene (5 bases). The CDR3 has 16 amino acids. Germline values: CDR1 DFQATT, CDR2 SNEGSKA (reference sequence). Trimming took off 1 base at V and 3 bases at J, with 16 bases between the two ends. The CDR3 DNA reads as TGCAGTGCTAGAGGGGGGTACGGGAACATCAATCAGCCCCAGCATTTT. Amino acid sequence: CSARGGYGNINQPQHF.

The chain carries TRBV7-2 and TRBJ2-7; D tentatively reads TRBD1 or TRBD2 (5 bases each). The V gene's germline CDR1 is SGHTA and CDR2 FQGNSA. The CDR3 totals 15 residues. V was cut by 5 bases and J by 2 bases, with 16 bases left in between. The CDR3: CASSVRWGSTYEQYF. The CDR3 bases are TGTGCCAGCAGCGTCCGCTGGGGGTCGACCTACGAGCAGTACTTC.

This clonotype occurred a few times. This rearrangement joins TRBV6-1 to TRBJ2-2; weak D call: TRBD2 (6 bases). Per the germline V gene, CDR1 is MNHNS and CDR2 is SASEGT. The CDR3 has 17 amino acids. Trimming pared 3 bases from V and 5 bases from J, leaving 19 bases between. The CDR3: CASSDPNLGGATGELFF. The DNA of the CDR3 is TGTGCCAGCAGTGACCCGAACCTCGGGGGAGCTACCGGGGAGCTGTTTTTT.

The chain links TRBV7-2 to TRBJ1-1; weak D call: TRBD1 (5 bases). Per germline, CDR1 SGHTA and CDR2 FQGNSA. The CDR3 length is 15 residues. The V and J ends lost 5 bases and 5 bases respectively, with 18 bases between them. In nucleotides, the CDR3 is TGTGCCAGCAGCCCGTACCTAAAGGGGCTGACTGAAGCTTTCTTT. This sequence encodes CASSPYLKGLTEAFF.

This clonotype was detected only a few times. The chain joins TRBV2 to TRBJ2-3; 14 bases match TRBD2. The V gene end was trimmed by 1 base and the J gene end by 0 bases; junction bases not matched to a gene: 6. From germline, CDR1 is SNHLY and CDR2 FYNNEI. The CDR3 has 19 amino acids. The CDR3: CASSEGLAGGLKSTDTQYF. CDR3 sequence (DNA): TGTGCCAGCAGTGAAGGACTAGCGGGGGGGCTAAAGAGCACAGATACGCAGTATTTT.

This clonotype came up many times. The chain carries TRBV18 and TRBJ2-7, with no clear D. The CDR3 sequence is 13 residues long. V gave up 7 bases and J gave up 3 bases, with 13 bases separating them. Germline-derived CDR1 and CDR2 are KGHSH and LQKENI. CDR3 DNA: TGTGCCAGCTGCACTACGCCTCTCTACGAGCAGTACTTC. It yields the protein CASCTTPLYEQYF.

The chain combines TRBV6-5 with TRBJ1-5; 9 bases line up with TRBD1. The CDR3 is made up of 14 amino acids. The trim removed 7 bases at V and 4 bases at J, leaving 5 bases unmatched. CDR1 is MNHEY and CDR2 is SVGAGI in the germline V gene. CDR3 coding DNA: TGTGCCAGCATGGGACAGGGTGGGAATCAGCCCCAGCATTTT. Its protein product is CASMGQGGNQPQHF.